This TCR beta chain was sequenced during a study of shared clonotypes between healthy human individuals. Overall study: Each donor contributed plates that comprised three CD4 naive, three CD4 memory, two CD8 naive and one CD8 memory.

V lost 2 bases to trimming and J lost 5 bases, with 17 bases between them. This CDR3 contains 16 residues. CDR1 is SGDLS and CDR2 is YYNGEE in the germline V gene. Study-level findings and limits: Large depth notwithstanding, sorted-subset sequencing proved incomplete by rarefaction.

Original analysis: Junction-only sequences without quality scores were provided by ImmunoSEQ, so filtering was different. TCRdb keeps only in-frame clones here, not all; method: immunoSEQ multiplex PCR. V, J and clone size reflect that table, while D and trimming were determined from the DNA. The table lists some 2 million clones, 85% to 95% of them singletons. Points on this clone: What it recognizes is unknown.

The sequence was obtained from a man aged 18-30 years in good health. This chain connects TRBV9 to TRBJ2-4; D remains ambiguous. Sequenced input: naive CD4+ T cells sorted from blood. Subset described: CD45RA+ positively selected. The CDR3 reads CASSVSTGLNQNIQYF. In DNA form, the CDR3 reads TGTGCCAGCAGCGTGTCGACGGGTCTTAACCAAAACATTCAGTACTTC.